A selection of T cell receptor beta chains follows, all from one sample in a study of early T cells in non-severe SARS-CoV-2 infection. TCRdb re-derived calls from the 5' RACE reads in MiXCR, one entry per CDR3 protein. The sample has 25,000 to 30,000 distinct CDR3 sequences; 4% to 5% are singletons. Sequencing was carried out using whole blood. All receptors come from an adult who was a healthcare worker with PCR-confirmed SARS-CoV-2 infection or an uninfected control (not recorded which). Both conserved end residues are part of each CDR3. The D gene is left open where the match is weak. Clone size is stated in some rows and not others, as once, few, many or a class when expanded.

v_gene	d_gene	abundance	j_gene	CDR3aa	CDR3nt
TRBV7-2	-	-	TRBJ2-1	CASSLGPKDEQFF	TGTGCCAGCAGCTTAGGGCCAAAGGATGAGCAGTTCTTC
TRBV6-5	-	few	TRBJ1-5	CASSYGLNSQPQHF	TGTGCCAGCAGTTATGGTCTGAATTCTCAGCCCCAGCATTTT
TRBV2	-	many	TRBJ2-3	CASSERADTQYF	TGTGCCAGCAGTGAGAGGGCGGATACGCAGTATTTT
TRBV7-3	TRBD2	-	TRBJ2-3	CASSFKRGHTDTQYF	TGTGCCAGCAGCTTCAAGCGGGGTCACACAGATACGCAGTATTTT
TRBV25-1	-	-	TRBJ1-5	CASKWGIYSNQPQHF	TGTGCCAGCAAATGGGGGATTTATAGCAATCAGCCCCAGCATTTT
TRBV20-1	-	many	TRBJ2-2	CSAPGELNTGELFF	TGCAGTGCGCCTGGAGAATTGAACACCGGGGAGCTGTTTTTT
TRBV7-8	TRBD1	-	TRBJ2-1	CASSSARTGGNEQFF	TGTGCCAGCAGCTCCGCTAGAACAGGGGGCAATGAGCAGTTCTTC
TRBV12-5	-	many	TRBJ2-3	CASGPAVDTQYF	TGTGCTAGTGGTCCGGCGGTAGATACGCAGTATTTT
TRBV30	TRBD2	many	TRBJ2-7	CAWSVRLAGGLSYEQYF	TGTGCCTGGAGTGTTCGTCTAGCGGGGGGTCTTTCCTACGAGCAGTACTTC
TRBV5-6	TRBD2	many	TRBJ2-3	CASSLEASGTDWRNPPHTDTQYF	TGTGCCAGCAGCTTGGAGGCTAGCGGGACGGATTGGCGAAACCCCCCACACACAGATACGCAGTATTTT
TRBV12-3/TRBV12-4	TRBD1	-	TRBJ1-2	CASSIRTGLGYTF	TGTGCCAGCAGTATAAGGACAGGGCTAGGCTACACCTTC
TRBV4-1	-	many	TRBJ2-2	CASSQGQGDTGELFF	TGCGCCAGCAGCCAAGGGCAGGGTGACACCGGGGAGCTGTTTTTT
TRBV12-3/TRBV12-4	-	-	TRBJ1-1	CASRRTRANTEAFF	TGTGCCAGCCGCCGGACACGAGCGAACACTGAAGCTTTCTTT
TRBV20-1	TRBD1	many	TRBJ1-6	CSARGGGTGGSPLHF	TGCAGTGCTAGAGGAGGGGGGACAGGTGGATCACCCCTCCACTTT
TRBV6-1	TRBD1	many	TRBJ2-5	CASSSGTGGETQYF	TGTGCCAGCAGTTCCGGGACAGGGGGGGAGACCCAGTACTTC
TRBV4-1	-	many	TRBJ1-2	CASSQDRPAGYGYTF	TGCGCCAGCAGCCAAGATCGGCCAGCCGGCTATGGCTACACCTTC
TRBV7-8	TRBD1	many	TRBJ2-1	CASSRYRGIFYNEQFF	TGTGCCAGCAGCAGATACAGGGGGATATTCTACAATGAGCAGTTCTTC
TRBV2	-	few	TRBJ1-1	CATRDTLNTEAFF	TGTGCCACCAGGGATACCCTGAACACTGAAGCTTTCTTT
TRBV29-1	TRBD2	many	TRBJ2-1	CSVEGTSGGTYNEQFF	TGCAGCGTTGAGGGGACTAGCGGGGGGACTTACAATGAGCAGTTCTTC
TRBV20-1	TRBD1	few	TRBJ2-2	CSANRGQGTGELFF	TGCAGTGCAAACAGGGGGCAGGGCACCGGGGAGCTGTTTTTT
TRBV29-1	-	many	TRBJ2-6	CSVDSHSGANVLTF	TGCAGCGTTGACAGCCACTCTGGGGCCAACGTCCTGACTTTC
TRBV7-9	-	few	TRBJ2-1	CASSPSPGLPSYNEQFF	TGTGCCAGCAGCCCCTCTCCGGGACTTCCCTCCTACAATGAGCAGTTCTTC
TRBV25-1	-	many	TRBJ2-5	CASSVAGGQETQYF	TGTGCCAGCAGTGTGGCCGGGGGCCAAGAGACCCAGTACTTC
TRBV11-1	-	few	TRBJ2-7	CASSPDGYEQYF	TGTGCCAGCAGCCCCGACGGATACGAGCAGTACTTC
TRBV27	-	many	TRBJ2-5	CASSLKPPTTSQRTQYF	TGTGCCAGCAGTTTAAAGCCCCCGACTACCTCCCAGAGGACCCAGTACTTC
TRBV11-1	-	many	TRBJ2-7	CASSLETTYEFSEQYF	TGTGCCAGCAGCTTAGAGACGACCTACGAGTTCAGCGAGCAGTACTTC
TRBV5-1	TRBD1	many	TRBJ1-6	CASSLQGTGISPLHF	TGCGCCAGCAGCTTACAAGGGACAGGGATATCACCCCTCCACTTT
TRBV1	-	many	TRBJ1-5	CTSSSIRRQPQHF	TGCACCAGCAGCTCGATCCGGCGTCAGCCCCAGCATTTT
TRBV7-9	TRBD2	many	TRBJ2-3	CASSISATSGRETQYF	TGTGCCAGCAGCATCAGTGCGACTAGCGGGAGGGAGACGCAGTATTTT
TRBV28	-	many	TRBJ1-1	CASSLMPPVSNTEAFF	TGTGCCAGCAGTTTAATGCCTCCAGTCTCAAACACTGAAGCTTTCTTT
TRBV6-1	-	-	TRBJ2-3	CASTPRAYDTQYF	TGTGCCAGCACCCCTCGTGCGTACGATACGCAGTATTTT
TRBV19	TRBD2	medium-sized	TRBJ2-4	CARTSGENIQYF	TGTGCCAGGACTAGCGGAGAAAACATTCAGTACTTC
TRBV27	TRBD2	many	TRBJ2-7	CATSSGGYYEQYF	TGTGCCACCAGTTCGGGAGGGTACTACGAGCAGTACTTC
TRBV7-2	TRBD2	many	TRBJ2-1	CASTTGTSGRNEQFF	TGTGCCAGCACCACTGGGACTAGCGGGAGAAATGAGCAGTTCTTC
TRBV15	-	many	TRBJ2-1	CATSRGISAGSGSNEQFF	TGTGCCACCAGCAGGGGGATATCGGCGGGGAGCGGTTCCAATGAGCAGTTCTTC